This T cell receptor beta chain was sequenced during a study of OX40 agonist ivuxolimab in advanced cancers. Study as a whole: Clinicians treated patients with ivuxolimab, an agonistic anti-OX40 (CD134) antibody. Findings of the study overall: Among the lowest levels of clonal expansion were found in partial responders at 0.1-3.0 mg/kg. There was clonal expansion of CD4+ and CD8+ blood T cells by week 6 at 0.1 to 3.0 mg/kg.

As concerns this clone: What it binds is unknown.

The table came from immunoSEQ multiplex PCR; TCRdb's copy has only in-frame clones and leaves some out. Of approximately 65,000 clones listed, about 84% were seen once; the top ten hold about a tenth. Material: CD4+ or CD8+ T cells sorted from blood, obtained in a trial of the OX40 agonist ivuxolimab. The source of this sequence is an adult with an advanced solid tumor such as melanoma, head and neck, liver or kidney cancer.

The CDR3 region is CASSDLGQAYNEQFF. The CDR3 region has the DNA TGTGCCAGCAGCGACCTGGGACAGGCCTACAATGAGCAGTTCTTC. The gene calls are TRBV5-4 and TRBJ2-1; 8 bases are a match to TRBD1. V shed 4 bases, J shed 2 bases, and the junction held 5 bases outside the gene matches. This CDR3 has 15 residues. Germline loops: CDR1 SGHNT, CDR2 YYREEE (reference sequence).